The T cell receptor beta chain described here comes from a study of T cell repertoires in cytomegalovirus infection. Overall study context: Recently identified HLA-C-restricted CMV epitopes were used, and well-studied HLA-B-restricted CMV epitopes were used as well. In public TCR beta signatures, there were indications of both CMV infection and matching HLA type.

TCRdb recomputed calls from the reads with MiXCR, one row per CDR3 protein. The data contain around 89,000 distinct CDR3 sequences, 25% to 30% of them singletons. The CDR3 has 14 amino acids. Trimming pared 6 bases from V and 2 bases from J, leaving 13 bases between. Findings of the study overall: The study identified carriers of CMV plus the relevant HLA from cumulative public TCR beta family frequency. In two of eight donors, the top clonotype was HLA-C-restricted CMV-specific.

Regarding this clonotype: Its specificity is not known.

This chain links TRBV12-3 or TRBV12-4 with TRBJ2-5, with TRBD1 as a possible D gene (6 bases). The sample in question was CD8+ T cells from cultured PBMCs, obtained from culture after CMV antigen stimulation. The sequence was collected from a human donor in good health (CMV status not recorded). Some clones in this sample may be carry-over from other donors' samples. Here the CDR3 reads CASSIGTPQETQYF. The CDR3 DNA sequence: TGTGCCAGCAGCATCGGGACACCACAAGAGACCCAGTACTTC.